These T cell receptor beta chains were read from a single sample in a study of blood T cell repertoires in COVID-19. Some clones are missing from TCRdb's copy, which holds only in-frame ones; the method was immunoSEQ multiplex PCR. The sample lists 90,000 or so clones; 83% were seen once. Material: peripheral blood. The receptor source for this set is a human donor in a cohort sampled during active COVID-19. Each CDR3 is given with its conserved first and last residue. D genes are given only for firm matches. Only some rows state a clone size, as once, few, many or a class for expanded clones.

TRBD1 | - | TRBJ1-4 | TRBV4-1 | TGCGCCAGCAGCCAAGATCGGGGGACAGGTGAACCAACTAATGAAAAACTGTTTTTT | CASSQDRGTGEPTNEKLFF
TRBD2 | - | TRBJ2-1 | TRBV5-1 | TGCGCCAGCAGCCTGACTAGCGGGAGGGCCTACAATGAGCAGTTCTTC | CASSLTSGRAYNEQFF
TRBD2 | - | TRBJ2-2 | TRBV11-3 | TGTGCCAGCAGCTTACTTGGGGGGGCGAACACCGGGGAGCTGTTTTTT | CASSLLGGANTGELFF
- | - | TRBJ1-1 | TRBV6-1 | TGTGCCAGCAGTGAAGCGGCGGGGGCGCGAGGGATTAACACTGAAGCTTTCTTT | CASSEAAGARGINTEAFF
TRBD2 | - | TRBJ2-1 | TRBV2 | TGTGCCAGCAGCACGGGATGGGGGGGTTACAATGAGCAGTTCTTC | CASSTGWGGYNEQFF
TRBD2 | - | TRBJ2-7 | TRBV28 | TGTGCCAGCGGGACTAGCGGGATGAGCTCCTACGAGCAGTACTTC | CASGTSGMSSYEQYF
TRBD2 | - | TRBJ2-1 | TRBV5-1 | TGCGCCAGCAGTTTAACTGCGGGGGGGAGCTCCTACAATGAGCAGTTCTTC | CASSLTAGGSSYNEQFF
TRBD1 | - | TRBJ2-7 | TRBV28 | TGTGCCAGCAGTCCGCCGGGACAGGGGACCTACGAGCAGTACTTC | CASSPPGQGTYEQYF
- | - | TRBJ2-5 | TRBV13 | TGTGCCAGCAGCTTCCTGCCGGGACACCAGCCGGAGGCCCAGTACTTC | CASSFLPGHQPEAQYF
- | - | TRBJ1-1 | TRBV6-5 | TGTGCCGGGGGGGACCCCGGTATGAACACTGAAGCTTTCTTT | CAGGDPGMNTEAFF
- | - | TRBJ2-7 | TRBV5-8 | TGTGCCAGCAGCGCGAGAGGGGGGCAGTACTTC | CASSARGGQYF
- | - | TRBJ2-3 | TRBV11-1 | TGTGCCAGCAGCTTAGTGGCTACAGATACGCAGTATTTT | CASSLVATDTQYF
TRBD2 | - | TRBJ2-3 | TRBV7-8 | TGTGCCAGCAGCCTTCGTAGCGGGGGGGGCAAAACAGATACGCAGTATTTT | CASSLRSGGGKTDTQYF
- | once | TRBJ2-3 | TRBV19 | TGTGCCAGTAGTATCGCGGGCACAGATACGCAGTATTTT | CASSIAGTDTQYF
- | - | TRBJ2-7 | TRBV10-2 | TGCGCCAGCAGTGAGTCGGGGGACACCTACGAGCAGTACTTC | CASSESGDTYEQYF
TRBD1 | - | TRBJ1-5 | TRBV19 | TGTGCCAGTAGTCAGACAGGGACCCTTAGCAATCAGCCCCAGCATTTT | CASSQTGTLSNQPQHF
TRBD1 | - | TRBJ1-2 | TRBV9 | TGTGCCAGCAGCCACCGGGACAGGCGTAACTATGGCTACACCTTC | CASSHRDRRNYGYTF
- | once | TRBJ1-4 | TRBV5-5 | TGTGCCAGCAGCTTGGTTGAGCTGAATGAAAAACTGTTTTTT | CASSLVELNEKLFF